These 20 T cell receptor beta chains were sequenced from one sample in a study of cytomegalovirus exposure and HLA in healthy donors listed by TCRdb under 2017. Receptor libraries were prepared by the immunoSEQ multiplex PCR assay. For the multiplex PCR, a mixture combining 60 forward primers for TCR Vbeta segments and 13 reverse primers for TCR Jbeta segments was used. TCRdb's version of the immuneACCESS table is confined to in-frame rearrangements and falls short of the full clone set. An unresolved V gene accounts for under half of the shortfall where checked; the remainder is of unknown origin. The sample data list some 140,000 clones, and around three quarters of these were observed just once. The top ten clones comprise approximately 6.2% of the sample. Sequenced input: PBMCs. The receptor set was obtained from a man between 40 and 49 years old in good health and CMV-seropositive.

This CDR3 reads CAWSGDRNDQPQHF. The DNA of the CDR3 is TGTGCCTGGAGTGGGGACAGGAATGATCAGCCCCAGCATTTT. The chain joins TRBV30 to TRBJ1-5; 8 bases match TRBD1. Germline CDR1 reads GTSNPN; CDR2 reads SVGIG (reference sequence). V lost 1 base to trimming and J lost 5 bases; unmatched junction nucleotides: 4. The CDR3 runs 14 residues.

V usage is TRBV13 and J usage is TRBJ2-7; TRBD2 aligns across 8 bases. After removal of 8 bases from V and 7 bases from J, the junction contained 7 bases not matched to a gene. Germline V gives CDR1 PRHDT, CDR2 FYEKMQ (reference sequence). The length of the CDR3 is 12 residues. This CDR3 reads CASSSGSPEQYF. The CDR3 bases are TGTGCCAGCTCTAGCGGGTCTCCAGAGCAGTACTTC.

The chain carries TRBV4-1 and TRBJ2-5, with 7 bases identical to TRBD1. CDR3 size: 16 residues. CDR1 and CDR2 from the germline V gene are MGHRA and YSYEKL. Germline trimming cut 1 base from V and 2 bases from J; bases unmatched to any gene: 7. CDR3 coding DNA: TGCGCCAGCAGCCAAGGGGACAGTGGTGCACAAGAGACCCAGTACTTC. Its translation is CASSQGDSGAQETQYF.

Worth noting for this clone: An end of the junction differs from the germline gene, which may be a read error. The chain combines TRBV7-9 with TRBJ1-5, with D possibly being TRBD1 (5 bases). The CDR3 runs 15 residues. The germline CDR1 and CDR2 sequences are SEHNR and FQNEAQ (reference sequence). DNA for the CDR3: TGTTCCAGCAGCGACTTACAGGCAGTAGGCCAGCCCCAGCATTTT. This encodes CSSSDLQAVGQPQHF.

In this sample, this clone turned up many times. CDR3 sequence: CASSLDPRTATNEKLFF. CDR3 nucleotides: TGTGCCAGCAGCTTAGATCCCCGGACTGCAACTAATGAAAAACTGTTTTTT. J is TRBJ1-4 and V is TRBV7-9; D is undetermined. Germline V CDR1 and CDR2: SEHNR, FQNEAQ (reference sequence). The V gene lost 1 base and the J gene lost 0 bases, with 12 bases spanning the gap. The CDR3 consists of 17 residues.

J is TRBJ2-5 and V is TRBV4-1; D remains ambiguous. Trimming left V 0 bases short and J 9 bases short, with 14 bases between. The CDR3 loop spans 14 amino acids. Germline assignment: CDR1 MGHRA and CDR2 YSYEKL. The CDR3 DNA follows: TGCGCCAGCAGCCAAGATCTTGTCTCCGTTGCCCAGTACTTC. Protein sequence: CASSQDLVSVAQYF.

V gene TRBV6-5 combines with J gene TRBJ1-2; 10 nucleotides align to TRBD1. Trimming at V came to 1 base and at J to 8 bases, leaving 7 bases not matched to a gene. This CDR3 contains 15 residues. CDR1 MNHEY and CDR2 SVGAGI come from the germline V gene. In DNA, the CDR3 is TGTGCCAGCAGTTACTGGCGGGACAGGGGAAGCGGCTACACCTTC. This sequence encodes CASSYWRDRGSGYTF.

This chain connects TRBV9 to TRBJ1-4, with a weak D call TRBD1 (6 bases). The CDR3 covers 14 residues. Trimming took off 8 bases at V and 4 bases at J, with 15 bases between the two ends. Germline V gene data show CDR1 as SGDLS and CDR2 as YYNGEE. CDR3 bases: TGTGCCAGGTTCAACAGGGTGATTAATGAAAAACTGTTTTTT. Translating gives CARFNRVINEKLFF.

V and J are TRBV7-9 and TRBJ1-6; TRBD1 matches 9 bases. The CDR3 spans 15 residues. Unmatched junction bases numbered 11, after V lost 8 bases and J lost 9 bases. From germline, CDR1 is SEHNR and CDR2 FQNEAQ (reference sequence). The CDR3, as DNA: TGTGCCAGCGGGACCTCGGACAGGGGTGGTTCACCCCTCCACTTT. This codes for CASGTSDRGGSPLHF.

The chain is built from TRBV6-1 and TRBJ1-5; TRBD1 matches 8 bases. Germline CDR1 and CDR2: MNHNS and SASEGT. The CDR3 contains 14 residues. Trimming removed 8 bases from V and 6 bases from J; junction bases left unmatched: 9. The CDR3 loop is CASRRQGHSQPQHF. The DNA for the CDR3 is TGTGCCAGCCGAAGACAGGGGCACAGTCAGCCCCAGCATTTT.

As regards this clone: The junction shows a germline mismatch at one end, possibly a read error. The V and J genes are TRBV7-9 and TRBJ1-1, with D uncertain. Germline CDR1 and CDR2: SEHNR and FQNEAQ (reference sequence). The CDR3 runs 11 residues. The CDR3 DNA follows: TGTTCCAGCAGCTTCCCGGAGACAGCTTTCTTT. Translation: CSSSFPETAFF.

The rearrangement links TRBV14 to TRBJ1-1; D gene uncertain. The germline gives CDR1 SGHDN, CDR2 FVKESK. This CDR3 has 14 amino acids. V was cut by 5 bases and J by 0 bases, with 10 bases left in between. CDR3 sequence: CASSARQMNTEAFF. CDR3 nucleotide sequence: TGTGCCAGCAGCGCCAGGCAGATGAACACTGAAGCTTTCTTT.

The rearrangement links TRBV7-9 to TRBJ2-2, with 14 bases identical to TRBD2. J gave up 6 bases and V 8 bases, and 11 bases lay outside the gene matches. Germline assignment: CDR1 SEHNR and CDR2 FQNEAQ (reference sequence). This CDR3 has 17 residues. For the CDR3, the DNA is TGTGCCAGCCAAACGGGACTAGCGGGAGATTTGGCCGGGGAGCTGTTTTTT. Translated: CASQTGLAGDLAGELFF.

The chain employs TRBV18 and TRBJ1-4; 9 nucleotides match TRBD1. The CDR3 has 15 residues. The J segment lost 7 bases and the V segment lost 1 base, leaving 4 bases of the junction unmatched. CDR1 and CDR2 from the germline V gene are KGHSH and LQKENI. The CDR3 DNA reads as TGTGCCAGCTCACCACACAGGGGGCGAGGTGAAAAACTGTTTTTT. Translated, it gives CASSPHRGRGEKLFF.

V gene TRBV5-8 combines with J gene TRBJ2-7, with 9 bases lining up with TRBD1. The CDR3 spans 15 residues. V was pared by 4 bases and J by 0 bases, with 5 bases of the junction left unmatched. Germline CDR1 and CDR2: SGHTS and YDEGEE. The CDR3 spells CASSLTGGISYEQYF. The DNA for the CDR3 is TGTGCCAGCAGCCTGACAGGGGGAATCTCCTACGAGCAGTACTTC.

This chain connects TRBV2 to TRBJ2-1; TRBD2 might be the D (5 bases). The CDR3 has 14 amino acids. V dropped 8 bases and J dropped 3 bases, with 14 bases sitting between them. Per germline, CDR1 SNHLY and CDR2 FYNNEI. The CDR3 DNA reads as TGTGCCAGCTCGGAACTAGTGGACTACAATGAGCAGTTCTTC. It encodes CASSELVDYNEQFF.

The chain is built from TRBV6-1 and TRBJ1-1; the match to TRBD1 covers 7 bases. CDR3 size: 13 residues. Germline V gives CDR1 MNHNS, CDR2 SASEGT. The V and J ends lost 8 bases and 4 bases, in that order; junction bases with no gene match: 7. CDR3 residues: CASSYQGGTEAFF. The DNA for the CDR3 is TGTGCCAGCTCATACCAGGGGGGCACTGAAGCTTTCTTT.

This chain connects TRBV28 to TRBJ1-2; 10 positions agree with TRBD1. This CDR3 contains 14 residues. Trimming took 6 bases from V and 9 from J; bases not matched to a gene: 10. Per the germline V gene, CDR1 is MDHEN and CDR2 is SYDVKM. CDR3 DNA: TGTGCCAGCAGCATAGGGGGGACAGGGGCCCGCTACACCTTC. This sequence encodes CASSIGGTGARYTF.

The CDR3 here is CASSPDRGGYTF. The CDR3 DNA is TGTGCCAGCAGCCCCGACAGGGGTGGCTACACCTTC. The chain has TRBV7-9 and TRBJ1-2; 8 bases fit TRBD1. CDR3 size: 12 residues. Losses at the gene ends were 5 bases for V and 7 bases for J; bases not matched to a gene: 3. Germline V gene lookup returns CDR1 SEHNR and CDR2 FQNEAQ (reference sequence).

This clone was detected only a few times. V gene TRBV7-3 combines with J gene TRBJ1-6; 9 bases match TRBD1. V dropped 5 bases and J dropped 5; count of bases not matched to a gene: 7. Germline CDR1 is SGHTA and CDR2 is FQGTGA. This CDR3 comprises 16 residues. CDR3 residues: CASSPGTGQNNSPLHF. CDR3 DNA: TGTGCCAGCAGCCCCGGGACAGGGCAGAATAATTCACCCCTCCACTTT. Complete variable domain (other parts from reference TRBV7-3 and TRBJ1-6): GAGVSQTPSNKVTEKGKYVELRCDPISGHTALYWYRQSLGQGPEFLIYFQGTGAADDSGLPNDRFFAVRPEGSVSTLKIQRTERGDSAVYLCASSPGTGQNNSPLHFGNGTRLTVT.